The 8 T cell receptor beta chains listed next were all sequenced from one sample in a study of blood T cell repertoires in COVID-19. The table came from immunoSEQ multiplex PCR; TCRdb's copy has only in-frame clones and leaves some out. The repertoire holds about 280,000 clones, around 90% seen once, with about 1.7% in the top ten. Input material: PBMCs or T cells enriched from blood (not recorded which). These receptors were collected from a woman aged 18-29 years with acute COVID-19.

The J gene is TRBJ2-1, the V gene TRBV25-1, with no clear D. Trimming removed 6 bases from V and 5 bases from J, with 5 bases in between. The CDR3 spans 11 residues. Looked up from germline, CDR1 is MGHDK and CDR2 is SYGVNS. In DNA form, the CDR3 reads TGTGCCAGCAGCATTGACAATGAGCAGTTCTTC. Translated, it gives CASSIDNEQFF.

A word on this clone: The same CDR3 is also encoded by other DNA sequences in this sample. The chain combines TRBV18 with TRBJ2-7; D possibly corresponds to TRBD2 (6 bases). Trimming removed 3 bases at V and 0 bases at J, with 9 bases between. Germline V gene data show CDR1 as KGHSH and CDR2 as LQKENI. The length of the CDR3 is 14 residues. The CDR3 coding sequence is TGTGCCAGCTCACCGGGGACTGACTCCTACGAGCAGTACTTC. Encoded protein: CASSPGTDSYEQYF.

This chain connects TRBV4-1 to TRBJ2-5; the match to TRBD2 covers 11 bases. Per the germline V gene, CDR1 is MGHRA and CDR2 is YSYEKL. This CDR3 has 19 amino acids. The junction had 15 bases not matched to a gene; V was cut back by 0 bases and J by 6 bases. CDR3 sequence reads: CASSQEHEGSGRARKTQYF. The CDR3 DNA reads TGCGCCAGCAGCCAAGAACACGAAGGTAGCGGGAGGGCTCGAAAGACCCAGTACTTC.

The V and J genes are TRBV18 and TRBJ2-3; weak D call: TRBD1 (6 bases). The length of the CDR3 is 14 residues. V was clipped by 3 bases and J by 6 bases, with 13 bases between them. Germline CDR1 KGHSH, CDR2 LQKENI. DNA of the CDR3: TGTGCCAGCTCACCTCAGGGGATCAGGGATACGCAGTATTTT. Its translation: CASSPQGIRDTQYF.

The rearrangement uses TRBV7-9 and TRBJ1-1; 8 bases agree with TRBD1. Germline loops: CDR1 SEHNR, CDR2 FQNEAQ (reference sequence). Losses at the gene ends were 5 bases for V and 6 bases for J; bases not matched to a gene: 11. The CDR3 contains 15 residues. The CDR3 spells CASSHSDREGAEAFF. CDR3 nucleotides: TGTGCCAGCAGCCACTCGGACAGGGAGGGCGCTGAAGCTTTCTTT. The full variable domain, its missing parts supplied by reference TRBV7-9 and TRBJ1-1, is DTGVSQNPRHKITKRGQNVTFRCDPISEHNRLYWYRQTLGQGPEFLTYFQNEAQLEKSRLLSDRFSAERPKGSFSTLEIQRTEQGDSAMYLCASSHSDREGAEAFFGQGTRLTVV.

V gene TRBV7-2 combines with J gene TRBJ2-3; unclear D gene. Trimming pared 9 bases from V and 0 bases from J, leaving 13 bases between. The CDR3 loop spans 14 amino acids. The germline CDR1 and CDR2 sequences are SGHTA and FQGNSA. This CDR3 reads CASRAPSSTDTQYF. The DNA of the CDR3 is TGTGCCAGTCGAGCGCCTTCTAGCACAGATACGCAGTATTTT.

J is TRBJ2-5 and V is TRBV5-1; D is uncertain. Trimming left V 3 bases short and J 0 bases short, with 12 bases between. This CDR3 has 15 residues. CDR1 and CDR2 from the germline V gene are SGHRS and YFSETQ. CDR3 DNA sequence: TGCGCCAGCAGCTACGTTCCGGCGGACCAAGAGACCCAGTACTTC. It yields the protein CASSYVPADQETQYF.

The chain has TRBV18 and TRBJ1-1, with no clear D. V lost 4 bases, J lost 3 bases, and 9 bases lay in between. CDR1 and CDR2 from the germline V gene are KGHSH and LQKENI. This CDR3 has 13 residues. Here the CDR3 reads CASSQYTDTEAFF. The CDR3 DNA is TGTGCCAGCTCACAATATACGGACACTGAAGCTTTCTTT.